This TCR beta chain was obtained from a study of blood T cell repertoires in COVID-19. Study information: From the United States, Italy and Spain came samples of acute and convalescent COVID-19. T cells, B-cell-depleted T cells, or PBMCs provided the cDNA or gDNA that served as material.

This CDR3 has 15 residues. Looked up from germline, CDR1 is MGHDK and CDR2 is SYGVNS. The V gene end was trimmed by 8 bases and the J gene end by 5 bases; junction bases not matched to a gene: 12. As handled by the study authors: How many nucleated cells were present was estimated from reference gene primer amplification. TCRdb keeps only in-frame clones here, not all; method: immunoSEQ multiplex PCR. Clonal size and the V and J genes are those of that table, whereas D and trimming came from the DNA. The data show hundreds of thousands of clones, 88% seen once. The J gene is TRBJ2-5, the V gene TRBV25-1; 9 nucleotides line up with TRBD1. Sequences were obtained from peripheral blood. The source is a woman aged 35 to 49 who had recovered from COVID-19. CDR3 nucleotide sequence: TGTGCCAGCTCCGACCCGGGACAGGGTGTCGAGACCCAGTACTTC. Translating it yields CASSDPGQGVETQYF.